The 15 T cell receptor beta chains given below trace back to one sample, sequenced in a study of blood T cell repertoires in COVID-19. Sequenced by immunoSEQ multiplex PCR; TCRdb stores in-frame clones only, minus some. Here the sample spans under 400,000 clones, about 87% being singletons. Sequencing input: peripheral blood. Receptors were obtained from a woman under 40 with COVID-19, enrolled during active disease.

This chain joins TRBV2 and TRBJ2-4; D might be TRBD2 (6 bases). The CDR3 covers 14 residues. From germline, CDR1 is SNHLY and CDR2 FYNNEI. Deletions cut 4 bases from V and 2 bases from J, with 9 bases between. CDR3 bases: TGTGCCAGCAGTGGCGGGGAGACCAAAAACATTCAGTACTTC. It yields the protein CASSGGETKNIQYF.

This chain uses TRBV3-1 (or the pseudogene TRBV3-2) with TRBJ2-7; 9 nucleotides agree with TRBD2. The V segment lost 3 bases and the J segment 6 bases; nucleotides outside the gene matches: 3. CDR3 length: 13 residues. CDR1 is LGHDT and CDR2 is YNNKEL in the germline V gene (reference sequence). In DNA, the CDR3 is TGTGCCAGCAGCCAGGGAGCGGGGGGCGAGCAGTACGTC. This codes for CASSQGAGGEQYV.

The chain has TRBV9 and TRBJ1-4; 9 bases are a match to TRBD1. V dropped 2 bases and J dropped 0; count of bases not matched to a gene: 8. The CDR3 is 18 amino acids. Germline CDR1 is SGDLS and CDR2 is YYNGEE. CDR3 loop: CASSVGQGPPATNEKLFF. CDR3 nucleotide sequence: TGTGCCAGCAGCGTCGGACAGGGGCCTCCTGCAACTAATGAAAAACTGTTTTTT. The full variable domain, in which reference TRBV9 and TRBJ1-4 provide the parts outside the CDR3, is DSGVTQTPKHLITATGQRVTLRCSPRSGDLSVYWYQQSLDQGLQFLIQYYNGEERAKGNILERFSAQQFPDLHSELNLSSLELGDSALYFCASSVGQGPPATNEKLFFGSGTQLSVL.

The CDR3 coding sequence is TGTGCCAGCAGTTACTCAGGGAGCTCCTATAATTCACCCCTCCACTTT. Protein sequence: CASSYSGSSYNSPLHF. The chain links TRBV6-5 to TRBJ1-6; D remains unclear. This CDR3 contains 16 residues. The V gene lost 0 bases and the J gene lost 0 bases, with 6 bases spanning the gap. In germline, CDR1 is MNHEY, CDR2 SVGAGI.

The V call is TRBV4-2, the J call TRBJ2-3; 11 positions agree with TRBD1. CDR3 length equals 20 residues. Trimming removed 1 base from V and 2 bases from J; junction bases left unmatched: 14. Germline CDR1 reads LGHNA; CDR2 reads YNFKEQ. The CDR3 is CASSQGTGGELPRNTDTQYF. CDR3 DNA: TGTGCCAGCAGCCAAGGGACAGGGGGCGAGCTTCCCAGAAACACAGATACGCAGTATTTT.

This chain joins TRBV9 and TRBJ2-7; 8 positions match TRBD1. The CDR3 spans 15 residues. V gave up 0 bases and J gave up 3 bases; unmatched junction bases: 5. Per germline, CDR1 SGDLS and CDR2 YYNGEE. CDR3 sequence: CASSVAGTGDYEQYF. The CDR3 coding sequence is TGTGCCAGCAGCGTAGCTGGGACAGGAGACTACGAGCAGTACTTC.

The CDR3 here is CASSLTPNSGANVLTF. The CDR3 DNA reads as TGTGCCAGCAGCTTAACTCCCAACTCTGGGGCCAACGTCCTGACTTTC. The chain is built from TRBV7-6 and TRBJ2-6; no clear D gene. Trimming took 2 bases from V and 0 from J, leaving 8 bases between them. Per germline, CDR1 SGHVS and CDR2 FNYEAQ. The CDR3 is 16 residues long.

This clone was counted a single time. CDR3 sequence: CASHPRGRGGANVLTF. CDR3 DNA sequence: TGTGCCAGTCATCCCAGGGGGCGAGGAGGGGCCAACGTCCTGACTTTC. This sequence joins TRBV5-8 and TRBJ2-6; 8 bases are shared with TRBD1. The CDR3 is made up of 16 amino acids. V lost 8 bases, J lost 4 bases, and 11 bases stayed unmatched. Per germline, CDR1 SGHTS and CDR2 YDEGEE.

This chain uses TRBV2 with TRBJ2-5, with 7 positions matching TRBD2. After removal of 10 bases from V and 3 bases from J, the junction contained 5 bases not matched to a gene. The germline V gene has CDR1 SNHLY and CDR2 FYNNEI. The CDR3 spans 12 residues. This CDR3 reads CATRGEKETQYF. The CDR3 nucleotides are TGTGCCACTCGGGGGGAAAAAGAGACCCAGTACTTC.

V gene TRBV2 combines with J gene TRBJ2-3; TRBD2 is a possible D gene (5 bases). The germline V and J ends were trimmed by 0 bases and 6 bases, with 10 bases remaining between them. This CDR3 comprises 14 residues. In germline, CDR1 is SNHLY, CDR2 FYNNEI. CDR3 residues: CASSEAFAGDTQYF. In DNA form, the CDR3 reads TGTGCCAGCAGTGAAGCGTTCGCGGGTGATACGCAGTATTTT.

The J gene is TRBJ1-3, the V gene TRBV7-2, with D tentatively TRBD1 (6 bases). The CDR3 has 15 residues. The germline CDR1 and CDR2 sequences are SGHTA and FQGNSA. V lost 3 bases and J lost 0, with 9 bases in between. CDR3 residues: CASSFDRSSGNTIYF. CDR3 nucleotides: TGTGCCAGCAGCTTTGACAGGAGCTCTGGAAACACCATATATTTT.

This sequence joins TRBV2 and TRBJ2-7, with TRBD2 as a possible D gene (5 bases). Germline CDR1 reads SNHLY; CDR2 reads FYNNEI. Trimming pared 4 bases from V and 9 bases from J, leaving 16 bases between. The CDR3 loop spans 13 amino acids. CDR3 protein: CASSVETLEGQYF. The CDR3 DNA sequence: TGTGCCAGCAGTGTTGAGACCCTAGAGGGGCAGTACTTC.

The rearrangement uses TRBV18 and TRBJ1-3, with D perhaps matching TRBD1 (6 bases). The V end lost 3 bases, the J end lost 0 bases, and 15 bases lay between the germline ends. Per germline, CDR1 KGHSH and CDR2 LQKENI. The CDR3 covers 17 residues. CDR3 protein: CASSPQQGLDSGNTIYF. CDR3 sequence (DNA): TGTGCCAGCTCACCCCAACAGGGATTAGACTCTGGAAACACCATATATTTT. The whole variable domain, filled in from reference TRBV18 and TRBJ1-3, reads NAGVMQNPRHLVRRRGQEARLRCSPMKGHSHVYWYRQLPEEGLKFMVYLQKENIIDESGMPKERFSAEFPKEGPSILRIQQVVRGDSAAYFCASSPQQGLDSGNTIYFGEGSWLTVV.

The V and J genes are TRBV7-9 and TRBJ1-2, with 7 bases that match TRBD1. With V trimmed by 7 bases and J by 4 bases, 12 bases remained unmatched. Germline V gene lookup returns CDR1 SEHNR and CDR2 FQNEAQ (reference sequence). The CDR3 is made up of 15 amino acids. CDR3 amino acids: CASTRTGTASYGYTF. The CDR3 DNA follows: TGTGCCAGCACCCGGACCGGGACAGCTTCCTATGGCTACACCTTC.

Written as DNA, the CDR3 is TGTGCCACCAGTGGGGCAGGTCCCCTGAACACTGAAGCTTTCTTT. Amino acid sequence: CATSGAGPLNTEAFF. V usage is TRBV24-1 and J usage is TRBJ1-1; D is undetermined. This CDR3 has 15 amino acids. Trimming cost V 5 bases and J 0 bases, with 12 bases left between them. Germline V CDR1 and CDR2: KGHDR, SFDVKD.